This TCR beta chain was found in a study of T cell responses to AZD1222 COVID-19 vaccine. Profiling relied on immunoSEQ multiplex PCR, and the TCRdb table lists in-frame clones only, not all of them. Of roughly 120,000 clones listed, more than 75% are singletons. V gave up 8 bases and J gave up 3 bases; unmatched junction bases: 3. The CDR3 has 14 amino acids. Germline CDR1 reads SEHNR; CDR2 reads FQNEAQ (reference sequence). The specimen comprised peripheral blood, sampled on day 0 of AZD1222 vaccination. This chain connects TRBV7-9 to TRBJ2-2; 10 nucleotides match TRBD1. This TCR was sampled from an adult in good health. The CDR3 region has the DNA TGTGCCAGCCGGACAGGGGGTGACACCGGGGAGCTGTTTTTT. It specifies CASRTGGDTGELFF. The full variable domain, with the rest looked up from reference TRBV7-9 and TRBJ2-2, is DTGVSQNPRHKITKRGQNVTFRCDPISEHNRLYWYRQTLGQGPEFLTYFQNEAQLEKSRLLSDRFSAERPKGSFSTLEIQRTEQGDSAMYLCASRTGGDTGELFFGEGSRLTVL.